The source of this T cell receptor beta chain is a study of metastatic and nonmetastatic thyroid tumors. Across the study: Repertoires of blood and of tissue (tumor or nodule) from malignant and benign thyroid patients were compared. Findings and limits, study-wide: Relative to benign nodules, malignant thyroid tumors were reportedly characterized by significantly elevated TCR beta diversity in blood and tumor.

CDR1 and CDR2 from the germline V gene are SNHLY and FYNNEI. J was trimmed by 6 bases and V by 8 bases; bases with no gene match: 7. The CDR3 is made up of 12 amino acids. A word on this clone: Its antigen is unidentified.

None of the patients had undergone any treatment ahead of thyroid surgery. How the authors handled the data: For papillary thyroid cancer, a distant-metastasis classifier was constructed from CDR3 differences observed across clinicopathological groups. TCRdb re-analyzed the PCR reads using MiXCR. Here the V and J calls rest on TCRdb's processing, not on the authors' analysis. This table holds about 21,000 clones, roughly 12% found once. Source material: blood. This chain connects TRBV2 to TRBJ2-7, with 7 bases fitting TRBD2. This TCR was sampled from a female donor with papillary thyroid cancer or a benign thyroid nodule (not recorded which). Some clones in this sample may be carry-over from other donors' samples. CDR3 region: CASLWEGVEQYF. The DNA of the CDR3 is TGTGCCAGCTTATGGGAGGGAGTCGAGCAGTACTTC. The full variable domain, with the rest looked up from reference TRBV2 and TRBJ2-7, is EPEVTQTPSHQVTQMGQEVILRCVPISNHLYFYWYRQILGQKVEFLVSFYNNEISEKSEIFDDQFSVERPDGSNFTLKIRSTKLEDSAMYFCASLWEGVEQYFGPGTRLTVT.